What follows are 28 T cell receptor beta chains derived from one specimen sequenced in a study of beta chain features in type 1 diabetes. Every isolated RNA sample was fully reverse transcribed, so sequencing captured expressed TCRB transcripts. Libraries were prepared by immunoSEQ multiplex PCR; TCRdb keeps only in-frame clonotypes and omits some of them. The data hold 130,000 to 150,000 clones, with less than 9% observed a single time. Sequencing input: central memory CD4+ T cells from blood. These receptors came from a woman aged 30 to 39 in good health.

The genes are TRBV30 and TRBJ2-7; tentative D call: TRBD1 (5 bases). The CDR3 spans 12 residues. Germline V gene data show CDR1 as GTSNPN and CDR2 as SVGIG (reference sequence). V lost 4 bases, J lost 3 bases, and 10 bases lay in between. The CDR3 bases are TGTGCCTGGAACCAGGGTGGCTACGAGCAGTACTTC. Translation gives CAWNQGGYEQYF.

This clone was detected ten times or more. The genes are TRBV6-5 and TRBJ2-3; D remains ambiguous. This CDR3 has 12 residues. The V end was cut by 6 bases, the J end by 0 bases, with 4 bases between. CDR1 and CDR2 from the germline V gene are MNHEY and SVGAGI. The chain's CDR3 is CASRTSTDTQYF. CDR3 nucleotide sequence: TGTGCCAGCAGAACTAGCACAGATACGCAGTATTTT.

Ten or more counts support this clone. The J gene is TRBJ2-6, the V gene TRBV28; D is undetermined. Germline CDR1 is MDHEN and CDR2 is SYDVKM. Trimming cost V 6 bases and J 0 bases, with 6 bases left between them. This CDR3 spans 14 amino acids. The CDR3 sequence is CASRLSSGANVLTF. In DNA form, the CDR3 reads TGTGCCAGCAGATTGAGCTCTGGGGCCAACGTCCTGACTTTC.

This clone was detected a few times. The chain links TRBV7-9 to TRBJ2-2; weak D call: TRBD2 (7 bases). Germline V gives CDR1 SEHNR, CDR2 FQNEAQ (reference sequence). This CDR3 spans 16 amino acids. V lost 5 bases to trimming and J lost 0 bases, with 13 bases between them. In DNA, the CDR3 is TGTGCCAGCAGCCCTCGGGGGGCGCCGAACACCGGGGAGCTGTTTTTT. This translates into CASSPRGAPNTGELFF. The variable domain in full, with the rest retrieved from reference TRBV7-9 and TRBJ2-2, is DTGVSQNPRHKITKRGQNVTFRCDPISEHNRLYWYRQTLGQGPEFLTYFQNEAQLEKSRLLSDRFSAERPKGSFSTLEIQRTEQGDSAMYLCASSPRGAPNTGELFFGEGSRLTVL.

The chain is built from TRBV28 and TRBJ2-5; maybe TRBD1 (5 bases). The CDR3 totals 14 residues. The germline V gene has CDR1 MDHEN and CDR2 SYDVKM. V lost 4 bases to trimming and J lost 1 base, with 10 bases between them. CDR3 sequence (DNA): TGTGCCAGCAGTTATCCAGGGATCCAAGAGACCCAGTACTTC. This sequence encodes CASSYPGIQETQYF. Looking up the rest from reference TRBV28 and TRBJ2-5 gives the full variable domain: DVKVTQSSRYLVKRTGEKVFLECVQDMDHENMFWYRQDPGLGLRLIYFSYDVKMKEKGDIPEGYSVSREKKERFSLILESASTNQTSMYLCASSYPGIQETQYFGPGTRLLVL.

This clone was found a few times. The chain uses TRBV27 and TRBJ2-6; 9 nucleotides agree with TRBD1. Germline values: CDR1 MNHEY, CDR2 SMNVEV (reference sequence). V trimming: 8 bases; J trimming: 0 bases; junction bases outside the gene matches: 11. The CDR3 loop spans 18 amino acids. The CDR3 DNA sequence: TGTGCCAGCTCTGGGACAGGGCCCTTTCGCTCTGGGGCCAACGTCCTGACTTTC. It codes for CASSGTGPFRSGANVLTF.

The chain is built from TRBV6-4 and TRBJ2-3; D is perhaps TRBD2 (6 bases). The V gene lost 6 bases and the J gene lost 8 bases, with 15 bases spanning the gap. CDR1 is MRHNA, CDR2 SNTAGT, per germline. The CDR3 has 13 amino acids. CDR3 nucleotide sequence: TGTGCCAGCAGCACCGGGACTTCAAGTACGCAGTATTTT. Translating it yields CASSTGTSSTQYF.

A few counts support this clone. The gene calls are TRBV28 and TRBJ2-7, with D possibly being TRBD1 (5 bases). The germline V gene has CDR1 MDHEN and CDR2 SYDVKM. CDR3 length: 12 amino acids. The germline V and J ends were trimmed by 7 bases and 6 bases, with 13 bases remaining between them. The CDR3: CASTGQGSEQYF. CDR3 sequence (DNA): TGTGCCAGCACAGGGCAGGGATCCGAGCAGTACTTC.

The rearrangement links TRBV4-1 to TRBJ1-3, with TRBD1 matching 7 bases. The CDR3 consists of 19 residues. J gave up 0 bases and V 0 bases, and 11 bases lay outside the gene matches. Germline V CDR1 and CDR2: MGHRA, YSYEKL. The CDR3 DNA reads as TGCGCCAGCAGCCAAGAAGAGAACAGGGACAGAACCTCTGGAAACACCATATATTTT. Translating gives CASSQEENRDRTSGNTIYF.

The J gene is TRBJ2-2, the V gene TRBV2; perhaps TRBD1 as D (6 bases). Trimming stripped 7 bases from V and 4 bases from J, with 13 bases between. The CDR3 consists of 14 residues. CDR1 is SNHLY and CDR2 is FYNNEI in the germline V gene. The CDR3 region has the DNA TGTGCCAGCACCCTCGAAGGGGGCACCGGGGAGCTGTTTTTT. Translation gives CASTLEGGTGELFF.

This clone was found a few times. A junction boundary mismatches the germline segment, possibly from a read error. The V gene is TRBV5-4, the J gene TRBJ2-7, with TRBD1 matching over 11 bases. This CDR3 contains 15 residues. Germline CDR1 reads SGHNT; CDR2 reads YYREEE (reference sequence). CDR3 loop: CASSQDRTGGREQYF. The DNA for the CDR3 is TGCGCCAGCAGCCAAGATAGGACAGGGGGCCGAGAGCAGTACTTC.

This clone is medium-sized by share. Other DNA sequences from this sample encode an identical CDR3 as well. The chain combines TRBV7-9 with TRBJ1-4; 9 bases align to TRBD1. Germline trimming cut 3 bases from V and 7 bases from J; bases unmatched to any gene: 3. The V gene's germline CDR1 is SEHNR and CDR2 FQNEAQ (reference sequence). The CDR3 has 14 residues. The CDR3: CASSLGQGGEKLFF. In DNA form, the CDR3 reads TGTGCCAGCAGCTTGGGACAGGGTGGTGAAAAACTGTTTTTT. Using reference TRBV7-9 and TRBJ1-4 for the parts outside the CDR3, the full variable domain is DTGVSQNPRHKITKRGQNVTFRCDPISEHNRLYWYRQTLGQGPEFLTYFQNEAQLEKSRLLSDRFSAERPKGSFSTLEIQRTEQGDSAMYLCASSLGQGGEKLFFGSGTQLSVL.

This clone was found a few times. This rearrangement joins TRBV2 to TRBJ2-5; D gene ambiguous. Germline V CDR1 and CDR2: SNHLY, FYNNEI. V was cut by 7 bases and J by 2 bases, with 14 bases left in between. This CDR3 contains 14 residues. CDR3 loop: CASTQTLTQETQYF. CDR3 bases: TGTGCCAGCACTCAGACATTGACGCAAGAGACCCAGTACTTC.

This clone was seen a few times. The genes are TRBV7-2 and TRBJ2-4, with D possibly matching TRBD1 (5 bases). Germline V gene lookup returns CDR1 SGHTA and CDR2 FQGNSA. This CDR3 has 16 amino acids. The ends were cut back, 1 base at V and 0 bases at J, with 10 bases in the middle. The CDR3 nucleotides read TGTGCCAGCAGCTTAGAGGGGCGGATAGCCAAAAACATTCAGTACTTC. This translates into CASSLEGRIAKNIQYF.

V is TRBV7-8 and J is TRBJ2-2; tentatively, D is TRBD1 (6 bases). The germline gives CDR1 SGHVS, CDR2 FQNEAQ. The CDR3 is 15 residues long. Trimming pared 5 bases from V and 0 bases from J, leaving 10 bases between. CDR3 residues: CASSARQANTGELFF. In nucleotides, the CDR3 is TGTGCCAGCAGCGCCAGACAGGCGAACACCGGGGAGCTGTTTTTT.

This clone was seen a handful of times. As DNA, the CDR3 is TGTGCCAGCAGCTTAGATCAGGGCACAAAAAACATTCAGTACTTC. It encodes CASSLDQGTKNIQYF. This rearrangement joins TRBV7-9 to TRBJ2-4; D perhaps matches TRBD1 (5 bases). Germline V gives CDR1 SEHNR, CDR2 FQNEAQ (reference sequence). Trimming cost V 1 base and J 4 bases, with 11 bases left between them. The CDR3 covers 15 residues.

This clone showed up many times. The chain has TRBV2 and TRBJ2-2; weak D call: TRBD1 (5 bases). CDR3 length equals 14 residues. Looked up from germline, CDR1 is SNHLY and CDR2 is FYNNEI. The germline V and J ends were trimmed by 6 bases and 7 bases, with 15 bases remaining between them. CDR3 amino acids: CASREQGLSGELFF. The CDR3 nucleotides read TGTGCCAGCAGAGAGCAGGGTTTAAGCGGGGAGCTGTTTTTT.

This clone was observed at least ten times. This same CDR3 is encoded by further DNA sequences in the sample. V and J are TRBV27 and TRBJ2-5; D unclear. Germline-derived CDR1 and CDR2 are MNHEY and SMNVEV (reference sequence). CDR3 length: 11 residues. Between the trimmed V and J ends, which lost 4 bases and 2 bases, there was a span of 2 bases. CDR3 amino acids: CASSSQETQYF. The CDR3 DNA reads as TGTGCCAGCAGTTCTCAAGAGACCCAGTACTTC.

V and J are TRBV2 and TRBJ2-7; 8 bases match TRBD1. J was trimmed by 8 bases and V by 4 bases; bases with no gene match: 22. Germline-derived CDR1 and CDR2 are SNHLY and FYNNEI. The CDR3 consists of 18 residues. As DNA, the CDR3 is TGTGCCAGCAGTGGTCCCCGGACAGGGATCAACGAGGGTACGAAGCAGTACTTC. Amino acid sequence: CASSGPRTGINEGTKQYF.

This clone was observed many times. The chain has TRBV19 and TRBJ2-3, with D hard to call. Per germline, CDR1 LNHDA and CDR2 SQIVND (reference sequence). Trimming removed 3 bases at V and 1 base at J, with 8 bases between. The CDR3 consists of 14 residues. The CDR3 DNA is TGTGCCAGTAGTATTGGCCTCCGCACAGATACGCAGTATTTT. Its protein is CASSIGLRTDTQYF.

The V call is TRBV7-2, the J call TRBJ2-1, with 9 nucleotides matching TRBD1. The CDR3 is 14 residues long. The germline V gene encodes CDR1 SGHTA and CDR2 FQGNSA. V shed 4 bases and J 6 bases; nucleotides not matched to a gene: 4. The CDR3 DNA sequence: TGTGCCAGCAGCTCAGGGACAGGGATCAATGAGCAGTTCTTC. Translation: CASSSGTGINEQFF.

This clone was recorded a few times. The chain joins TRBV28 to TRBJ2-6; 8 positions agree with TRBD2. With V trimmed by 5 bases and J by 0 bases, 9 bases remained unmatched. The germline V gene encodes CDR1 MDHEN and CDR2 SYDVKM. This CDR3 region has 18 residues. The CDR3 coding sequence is TGTGCCAGCAGTCCGCCAATAGCGGGGACCTCTGGGGCCAACGTCCTGACTTTC. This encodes CASSPPIAGTSGANVLTF.

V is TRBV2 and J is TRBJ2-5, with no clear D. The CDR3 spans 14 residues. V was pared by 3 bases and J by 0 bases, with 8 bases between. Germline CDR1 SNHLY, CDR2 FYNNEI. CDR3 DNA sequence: TGTGCCAGCAGTGATTCTAGGTACCAAGAGACCCAGTACTTC. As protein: CASSDSRYQETQYF.

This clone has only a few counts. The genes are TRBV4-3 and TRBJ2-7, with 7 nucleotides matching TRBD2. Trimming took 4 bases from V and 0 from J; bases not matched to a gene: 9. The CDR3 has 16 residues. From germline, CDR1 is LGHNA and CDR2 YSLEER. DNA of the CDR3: TGCGCCAGCAGCCCGAGGCTAGGCGGGAGCTCCTACGAGCAGTACTTC. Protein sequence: CASSPRLGGSSYEQYF.

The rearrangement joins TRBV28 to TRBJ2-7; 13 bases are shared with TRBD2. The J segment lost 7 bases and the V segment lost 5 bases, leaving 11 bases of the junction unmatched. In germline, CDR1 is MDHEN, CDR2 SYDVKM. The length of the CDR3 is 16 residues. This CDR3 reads CASSPVRTSGSGEQYF. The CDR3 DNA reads TGTGCCAGCAGTCCGGTGAGGACTAGCGGGAGTGGTGAGCAGTACTTC.

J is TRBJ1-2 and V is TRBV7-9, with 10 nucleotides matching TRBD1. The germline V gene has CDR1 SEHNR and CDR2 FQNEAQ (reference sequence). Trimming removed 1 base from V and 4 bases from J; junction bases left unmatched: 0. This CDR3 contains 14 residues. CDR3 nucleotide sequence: TGTGCCAGCAGCTTAGGACAGGGGGCCTATGGCTACACCTTC. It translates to CASSLGQGAYGYTF.

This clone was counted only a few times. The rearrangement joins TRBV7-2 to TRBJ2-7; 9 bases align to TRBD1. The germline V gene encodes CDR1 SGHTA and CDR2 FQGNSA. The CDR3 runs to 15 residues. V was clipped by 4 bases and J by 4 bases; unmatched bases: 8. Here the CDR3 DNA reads TGTGCCAGCAGCTCAAAGGGACAGGGTGTGTACGAGCAGTACTTC. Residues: CASSSKGQGVYEQYF.

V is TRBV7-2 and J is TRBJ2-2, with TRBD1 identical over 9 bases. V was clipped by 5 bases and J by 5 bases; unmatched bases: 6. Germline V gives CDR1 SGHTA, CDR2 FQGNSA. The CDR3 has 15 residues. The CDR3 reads CASSAGTGRTGELFF. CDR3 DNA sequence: TGTGCCAGCAGCGCAGGGACAGGGCGAACCGGGGAGCTGTTTTTT.